These 5 T cell receptor beta chains originate from one sample sequenced in a study of human T cells and chemical hapten exposure. The sample's time point: pre-sensitization, week 0. Stated treatment: therapeutic diphenylcyclopropenone sensitization with weekly scalp DPC. From the RACE reads, TCRdb called clonotypes with MiXCR, one entry per CDR3 protein. The table shows 280,000 or so distinct CDR3 sequences, with around 7.7% occurring only once. Sequenced here: whole blood, sampled in connection with sensitization to the hapten diphenylcyclopropenone (DPC). The receptors stem from a man younger than 35 with alopecia areata. Some clones in this sample may be carry-over from other donors' samples.

This clonotype has a handful of counts. This sequence joins TRBV5-1 and TRBJ2-7, with 7 bases aligning to TRBD1. V was pared by 5 bases and J by 0 bases, with 8 bases of the junction left unmatched. Germline CDR1 and CDR2: SGHRS and YFSETQ. CDR3 length equals 15 residues. The CDR3 nucleotides read TGCGCCAGCAGTAAGCCGGGACAGAGCTCCTACGAGCAGTACTTC. Its protein product is CASSKPGQSSYEQYF.

This clonotype was detected only a few times. V and J are TRBV5-1 and TRBJ2-1; possible D gene TRBD2, 6 bases. CDR3 length: 13 residues. Germline-derived CDR1 and CDR2 are SGHRS and YFSETQ. V was cut by 5 bases and J by 6 bases, with 12 bases left in between. CDR3 DNA sequence: TGCGCCAGCAGTCCCGAGGGAGGCAATGAGCAGTTCTTC. It is translated as CASSPEGGNEQFF.

This chain connects TRBV5-1 to TRBJ2-5; D not resolved. The CDR3 loop spans 14 amino acids. V gave up 4 bases and J gave up 4 bases, with 14 bases separating them. In germline, CDR1 is SGHRS, CDR2 YFSETQ. The CDR3 is CASSAIDWVETQYF. As DNA, the CDR3 is TGCGCCAGCAGCGCAATAGACTGGGTAGAGACCCAGTACTTC.

There are a few counts of this clonotype. The rearrangement joins TRBV25-1 to TRBJ2-3, with D tentatively TRBD2 (5 bases). Between the trimmed V and J ends, which lost 8 bases and 0 bases, there was a span of 15 bases. Germline CDR1 and CDR2: MGHDK and SYGVNS. This CDR3 contains 15 residues. The CDR3 region is CASSGVATSTDTQYF. In nucleotides, the CDR3 is TGTGCCAGCTCTGGGGTAGCGACTAGCACAGATACGCAGTATTTT.

The rearrangement uses TRBV7-9 and TRBJ1-2; the D is unclear. The germline gives CDR1 SEHNR, CDR2 FQNEAQ (reference sequence). Trimming took 3 bases from V and 6 from J, leaving 8 bases between them. The CDR3 spans 12 residues. The CDR3 is CASSLRAHGYTF. The CDR3 region has the DNA TGTGCCAGCAGCTTGAGGGCGCATGGCTACACCTTC. Looking up the rest from reference TRBV7-9 and TRBJ1-2 gives the full variable domain: DTGVSQNPRHKITKRGQNVTFRCDPISEHNRLYWYRQTLGQGPEFLTYFQNEAQLEKSRLLSDRFSAERPKGSFSTLEIQRTEQGDSAMYLCASSLRAHGYTFGSGTRLTVV.